Sequencing of this T cell receptor (beta chain) was carried out in a study of T cell repertoires in cytomegalovirus infection. The CDR3 length is 17 residues. Germline trimming cut 4 bases from V and 4 bases from J; bases unmatched to any gene: 12. MiXCR, applied by TCRdb to the reads, yields one record per CDR3 protein. The table shows approximately 990,000 distinct CDR3 sequences, with approximately 31% occurring only once. Findings of the study overall: The ex vivo response was dominated by HLA-C-restricted CMV-specific TCR beta clonotypes.

This clonotype was seen more than once but under ten times. The antigen remains unidentified. Material: cultured CD8+ T cells from PBMCs, obtained from culture after CMV antigen stimulation. The chain links TRBV12-3 or TRBV12-4 to TRBJ1-1, with 10 bases lining up with TRBD1. The receptor was derived from a human donor in good health (CMV status not recorded). Some clones in this sample may be carry-over from other donors' samples. For the CDR3, the DNA is TGTGCCAGCAGTTCAAATGATGGGACAGGGGAGACCACTGAAGCTTTCTTT. It is translated as CASSSNDGTGETTEAFF.